This T cell receptor beta chain was observed in a study of regulatory T cells in long-lasting Graves disease. Building the TCR beta libraries relied on iRepertoire HTBI primers, and CDR3 regions underwent Arm-PCR. TCRdb re-analysed the multiplex PCR reads in MiXCR, keeping a single row per CDR3 protein. This table has roughly 420,000 distinct CDR3 sequences, approximately 16% appearing once. Time point of the sample: newly diagnosed GD, antithyroid drugs for less than 3 months. PBMC RNA served as the TCR library source. CDR3 length: 16 residues. CDR1 and CDR2 from the germline V gene are LNHDA and SQIVND (reference sequence). J lost 5 bases, V lost 7 bases, and 17 bases had no gene match. These sequences were also reported in another study, on T cells in Graves' hyperthyroidism and ophthalmopathy. This second report adds: The study defined stable Graves' hyperthyroidism as no ophthalmopathy progression within 18 months. With the HTBI primer set, the TCR CDR3 went through a first round of RT-PCR.

This specimen was peripheral blood mononuclear cells (PBMCs), taken at new diagnosis, from a patient treated with antithyroid drugs. V usage is TRBV19 and J usage is TRBJ2-7; 7 positions agree with TRBD1. This TCR was recovered from a young woman with Graves disease. The CDR3 region is CASTETSTGHANEQYF. CDR3 DNA sequence: TGTGCCAGTACGGAAACTTCGACAGGGCATGCGAACGAGCAGTACTTC.